This T cell receptor (beta chain) was recorded in a study of CDR3 diversity in severe acne. V lost 5 bases and J 6 bases, leaving 20 bases between the germline ends. This CDR3 has 14 residues. Germline V lookup: CDR1 DFQATT, CDR2 SNEGSKA (reference sequence). TCRdb ran MiXCR on the PCR reads and lists one entry per CDR3 protein. Seen here are over 90,000 distinct CDR3 sequences, approximately 47% observed once, and the top ten hold about an eighth. This clonotype has just a few counts. The chain uses TRBV20-1 and TRBJ2-7; either TRBD1 or TRBD2 may fit D (5 bases each). The sequencing input was blood. The sequence derives from a male donor with acne. The CDR3 DNA follows: TGCAGTGCTTCTAGACCGGGACCCCGGGGCGAGCAGTACTTC. Its protein product is CSASRPGPRGEQYF.